The 25 T cell receptor beta chains listed next were all sequenced from one sample in a study of T cells in Graves' hyperthyroidism and ophthalmopathy. The investigators amplified TCR beta CDR3 regions from RNA transcripts. The HTBI primer set served for first-round RT-PCR of the TCR CDR3. TCRdb redid the calling of the multiplex PCR reads with MiXCR, one entry per CDR3 protein. The sample consists of hundreds of thousands of distinct CDR3 sequences, just under 45% of them appearing once. Sequenced material: peripheral blood or thyroid tissue (not recorded which). These receptors came from an adult man with Graves' disease, either hyperthyroidism or ophthalmopathy (not recorded which).

In DNA form, the CDR3 reads TGTGCCTGGAGTGAAGGGGGCGTCGAGACCCAGTACTTC. Protein: CAWSEGGVETQYF. The rearrangement uses TRBV11-3 and TRBJ2-5; 7 bases align to TRBD1. This CDR3 comprises 13 residues. Germline V gene sequence: CDR1 SGHNT, CDR2 YENEEA. V gave up 11 bases and J gave up 5 bases; unmatched junction bases: 11.

The chain has TRBV2 and TRBJ1-2, with TRBD1 as a possible D gene (5 bases). Per the germline V gene, CDR1 is SNHLY and CDR2 is FYNNEI. Trimming took off 5 bases at V and 6 bases at J, with 13 bases between the two ends. CDR3 length equals 13 residues. CDR3 sequence (DNA): TGTGCCAGCAGTTTAGGACACCCAGATGGCTACACCTTC. It encodes CASSLGHPDGYTF.

V usage is TRBV7-2 and J usage is TRBJ1-4; D remains ambiguous. Germline V gene lookup returns CDR1 SGHTA and CDR2 FQGNSA. The CDR3 extends over 14 amino acids. With 6 bases removed from V and 1 base from J, the gap between germline ends came to 9 bases. This chain's CDR3 is CASSVAGTNEKLFF. The CDR3 nucleotides read TGTGCCAGCAGTGTTGCCGGAACTAATGAAAAACTGTTTTTT.

This clonotype was detected many times. This chain connects TRBV6-5 to TRBJ1-2, with a possible D match to TRBD1 (5 bases). CDR1 is MNHEY and CDR2 is SVGAGI in the germline V gene. Trimming took 7 bases from V and 4 from J, leaving 13 bases between them. The CDR3 spans 13 residues. The CDR3 DNA reads TGTGCCAGCAACCCCGACGGGGCCTATGGCTACACCTTC. This gives the protein CASNPDGAYGYTF.

The genes are TRBV2 and TRBJ2-6; D might be TRBD2 (5 bases). Germline lookup yields CDR1 SNHLY and CDR2 FYNNEI. V lost 6 bases and J lost 0, with 15 bases in between. There are 17 residues in the CDR3. The CDR3: CASSQLVSGSGANVLTF. Written as DNA, the CDR3 is TGTGCCAGCAGCCAACTAGTATCTGGCTCTGGGGCCAACGTCCTGACTTTC.

The table lists this clonotype with a few counts. The CDR3 nucleotides are TGTGCCAGCAAGCAGGGTAGCGGGAATTCACCCCTCCACTTT. It yields the protein CASKQGSGNSPLHF. This sequence joins TRBV7-9 and TRBJ1-6; D is perhaps TRBD1 (5 bases). The germline CDR1 and CDR2 sequences are SEHNR and FQNEAQ (reference sequence). V dropped 7 bases and J dropped 7 bases, with 14 bases sitting between them. This CDR3 comprises 14 residues.

The sample holds many counts of this clonotype. The rearrangement links TRBV7-2 to TRBJ2-6; D possibly matches TRBD1 or TRBD2 (5 bases each). Deletions cut 8 bases from V and 2 bases from J, with 7 bases between. Germline V gives CDR1 SGHTA, CDR2 FQGNSA. This CDR3 comprises 13 residues. CDR3 DNA: TGTGCCAGCGGGGGTACTGGGGCCAACGTCCTGACTTTC. Amino acids: CASGGTGANVLTF. Complete variable domain (other parts from reference TRBV7-2 and TRBJ2-6): GAGVSQSPSNKVTEKGKDVELRCDPISGHTALYWYRQSLGQGLEFLIYFQGNSAPDKSGLPSDRFSAERTGGSVSTLTIQRTQQEDSAVYLCASGGTGANVLTFGAGSRLTVL.

V gene TRBV20-1 combines with J gene TRBJ1-1; TRBD1 is a possible D gene (6 bases). V lost 1 base and J 4 bases, leaving 10 bases between the germline ends. There are 13 residues in the CDR3. Looked up from germline, CDR1 is DFQATT and CDR2 is SNEGSKA (reference sequence). The CDR3, as DNA: TGCAGTGCTAGAGGCTGGGGGCCCACTGAAGCTTTCTTT. Translating it yields CSARGWGPTEAFF.

This clonotype has a count of ten or more. The chain uses TRBV24-1 and TRBJ1-5; D is possibly TRBD1 (5 bases). Per germline, CDR1 KGHDR and CDR2 SFDVKD. The CDR3 extends over 14 amino acids. The V and J ends lost 4 bases and 3 bases respectively, with 9 bases between them. DNA of the CDR3: TGTGCCACCAGTGAAGCAGGGCCCAATCAGCCCCAGCATTTT. This sequence encodes CATSEAGPNQPQHF.

This clonotype was recorded many times. The chain is built from TRBV29-1 and TRBJ2-5, with 8 bases that match TRBD1. The germline V gene encodes CDR1 SQVTM and CDR2 ANQGSEA. CDR3 length equals 13 residues. V was pared by 4 bases and J by 5 bases, with 6 bases of the junction left unmatched. CDR3 in amino acids: CSVGQGIVETQYF. In DNA, the CDR3 is TGCAGCGTTGGACAGGGGATTGTGGAGACCCAGTACTTC.

This clonotype has a handful of counts. The chain joins TRBV7-9 to TRBJ2-5; D may correspond to TRBD1 or TRBD2 (5 bases each). Germline lookup yields CDR1 SEHNR and CDR2 FQNEAQ (reference sequence). This CDR3 contains 12 residues. V was trimmed by 5 bases and J by 7 bases, leaving 11 bases between them. The CDR3 sequence is CASSPGGGTQYF. The CDR3 DNA reads as TGTGCCAGCAGCCCCGGTGGGGGGACCCAGTACTTC.

This clonotype was detected a few times. CDR3 in amino acids: CASSPGRTGSASPLHF. The DNA for the CDR3 is TGTGCCAGCAGCCCGGGGCGGACAGGATCCGCTTCACCCCTCCACTTT. The chain carries TRBV7-2 and TRBJ1-6; 7 bases map to TRBD1. J gave up 9 bases and V 5 bases, and 13 bases lay outside the gene matches. The CDR3 sequence is 16 residues long. Germline assignment: CDR1 SGHTA and CDR2 FQGNSA. Together with reference TRBV7-2 and TRBJ1-6, the CDR3 gives the full variable domain: GAGVSQSPSNKVTEKGKDVELRCDPISGHTALYWYRQSLGQGLEFLIYFQGNSAPDKSGLPSDRFSAERTGGSVSTLTIQRTQQEDSAVYLCASSPGRTGSASPLHFGNGTRLTVT.

The rearrangement links TRBV9 to TRBJ2-7; 10 bases are shared with TRBD2. The CDR3 has 16 residues. The V segment lost 3 bases and the J segment 0 bases; nucleotides outside the gene matches: 6. CDR1 SGDLS and CDR2 YYNGEE come from the germline V gene. The CDR3 region is CASSAGLAETSYEQYF. CDR3 coding DNA: TGTGCCAGCAGCGCCGGACTAGCGGAAACCTCCTACGAGCAGTACTTC.

The chain carries TRBV19 and TRBJ1-1; TRBD1 is a possible D gene (6 bases). From germline, CDR1 is LNHDA and CDR2 SQIVND (reference sequence). The CDR3 is 18 amino acids. Trimming stripped 3 bases from V and 0 bases from J, with 20 bases between. The CDR3 here is CASSMRTALGGMNTEAFF. The DNA for the CDR3 is TGTGCCAGTAGTATGCGGACAGCGCTCGGGGGGATGAACACTGAAGCTTTCTTT.

For this clonotype: A junction end diverges from the germline sequence, so it may reflect a read error. The chain carries TRBV6-1 and TRBJ1-5; no firm D call. Germline CDR1 reads MNHNS; CDR2 reads SASEGT. The length of the CDR3 is 12 residues. CDR3 DNA: TGTGCCATCAGTGAGAACAGAGCCTACGAGCATTTT. It codes for CAISENRAYEHF.

Concerning this clonotype itself: A much larger clone differs from this one at a single base, so this may be a read error. This sequence joins TRBV2 and TRBJ2-2; D might be TRBD2 (6 bases). This CDR3 comprises 11 residues. CDR1 is SNHLY, CDR2 FYNNEI, per germline. Written as DNA, the CDR3 is TGTGCCAGCAGTGCGGTCGGGGGGCTGTTTTTT. It translates to CASSAVGGLFF. Drawing the rest from reference TRBV2 and TRBJ2-2, the complete variable domain is EPEVTQTPSHQVTQMGQEVILRCVPISNHLYFYWYRQILGQKVEFLVSFYNNEISEKSEIFDDQFSVERPDGSNFTLKIRSTKLEDSAMYFCASSAVGGLFFGEGSRLTVL.

This chain links TRBV15 with TRBJ1-5, with a weak D call TRBD1 (5 bases). This CDR3 is 15 amino acids long. Between the trimmed V and J ends, which lost 3 bases and 4 bases, there was a span of 13 bases. From germline, CDR1 is LNHNV and CDR2 YYDKDF (reference sequence). The CDR3 reads CATSSEGTSNQPQHF. CDR3 coding DNA: TGTGCCACCAGCAGTGAGGGGACCTCTAATCAGCCCCAGCATTTT.

This clonotype has a count of ten or more. For the CDR3, the DNA is TGTGCCACCCGGGACAATAGCAATCAGCCCCAGCATTTT. Protein product: CATRDNSNQPQHF. The chain joins TRBV2 to TRBJ1-5; weak D call: TRBD1 (6 bases). The CDR3 runs 13 residues. The ends were cut back, 10 bases at V and 0 bases at J, with 10 bases in the middle. CDR1 SNHLY and CDR2 FYNNEI come from the germline V gene.

The chain has TRBV5-4 and TRBJ1-1; D is undetermined. Germline V lookup: CDR1 SGHNT, CDR2 YYREEE (reference sequence). CDR3 length: 14 residues. With 0 bases removed from V and 9 bases from J, the gap between germline ends came to 15 bases. The CDR3 region has the DNA TGTGCCAGCAGCTTGGCAGGTGCGGCGACTCAAGCTTTCTTT. Translation gives CASSLAGAATQAFF.

This clonotype has only a few counts. The J gene is TRBJ1-1, the V gene TRBV2; D uncertain. Per germline, CDR1 SNHLY and CDR2 FYNNEI. This CDR3 spans 15 amino acids. V lost 0 bases, J lost 0 bases, and 8 bases lay in between. The CDR3 nucleotides read TGTGCCAGCAGTGAAGCAGCGAGCATGAACACTGAAGCTTTCTTT. As protein: CASSEAASMNTEAFF.

This clonotype was counted at least ten times. The gene calls are TRBV7-8 and TRBJ1-1, with D perhaps matching TRBD1 (5 bases). Trimming removed 1 base from V and 2 bases from J, with 8 bases in between. The CDR3 is 14 amino acids. Germline V gene data show CDR1 as SGHVS and CDR2 as FQNEAQ. In nucleotides, the CDR3 is TGTGCCAGCAGCTTAGTGGGGACCAACACTGAAGCTTTCTTT. Its translation: CASSLVGTNTEAFF.

This sequence joins TRBV2 and TRBJ2-6, with D possibly being TRBD2 (5 bases). V lost 5 bases, J lost 1 base, and 9 bases lay in between. This CDR3 contains 15 residues. Looked up from germline, CDR1 is SNHLY and CDR2 is FYNNEI. The CDR3: CASSTRRSGANVLTF. The CDR3 DNA sequence: TGTGCCAGCAGTACACGGAGGTCTGGGGCCAACGTCCTGACTTTC.

This clonotype was counted between two and nine times. The rearrangement joins TRBV25-1 to TRBJ1-4; 9 bases line up with TRBD1. The ends lost 6 bases at V and 5 bases at J; junction bases unmatched: 4. Germline-derived CDR1 and CDR2 are MGHDK and SYGVNS. The CDR3 extends over 14 amino acids. CDR3 in DNA: TGTGCCAGCAGCGGCGGACAGGGGAATGAAAAACTGTTTTTT. This sequence encodes CASSGGQGNEKLFF.

This clonotype was picked up many times. This sequence joins TRBV25-1 and TRBJ1-2; D perhaps matches TRBD1 (6 bases). Germline CDR1 is MGHDK and CDR2 is SYGVNS. Trimming removed 5 bases at V and 7 bases at J, with 17 bases between. The length of the CDR3 is 14 residues. The CDR3 DNA sequence: TGTGCCAGCAGTCTACCCGGGGGCCAGGGTGGCTACACCTTC. Its protein is CASSLPGGQGGYTF.

The table lists this clonotype with a few counts. The genes are TRBV13 and TRBJ2-5; D not certain. V lost 4 bases and J 3 bases, leaving 15 bases between the germline ends. The CDR3 sequence is 15 residues long. CDR1 is PRHDT and CDR2 is FYEKMQ in the germline V gene (reference sequence). The CDR3 loop reads CASSSRALREETQYF. The CDR3 coding sequence is TGTGCCAGCAGCTCCCGGGCCCTACGAGAAGAGACCCAGTACTTC.